The rows below give T cell receptor beta chains drawn from one sample of a study of vaccination effects on CD4 cells after COVID-19. These receptors have no known antigen. Clones were sequenced by immunoSEQ multiplex PCR, and TCRdb holds only the in-frame ones, with some missing. The sample shows about 64,000 clones, more than 60% of them seen only once. Sequenced material: CD4+ T cells from PBMCs cultured without peptide, taken before COVID-19 vaccination. Source of these receptors: a human donor who had a prior SARS-CoV-2 infection. Each CDR3 is given with its conserved first and last residue. The order of the fields is clone size, J gene, V gene, CDR3 protein. Rows may omit the clone size; those that give it use once, few, many or a size class.

clone size: NA; J gene: TRBJ2-2; V gene: TRBV7-3; CDR3 protein: CASSLNAAGNTGELFF
clone size: NA; J gene: TRBJ2-1; V gene: TRBV11-3; CDR3 protein: CASSRISDSYNEQFF
clone size: NA; J gene: TRBJ2-3; V gene: TRBV7-3; CDR3 protein: CASSLTGVSTDTQYF
clone size: NA; J gene: TRBJ2-3; V gene: TRBV5-4; CDR3 protein: CASSWGGGVDTQYF
clone size: few; J gene: TRBJ2-1; V gene: TRBV7-2; CDR3 protein: CASRDRDYPFF
clone size: few; J gene: TRBJ2-7; V gene: TRBV7-2; CDR3 protein: CASSLVSGGSPYEQYF
clone size: NA; J gene: TRBJ1-4; V gene: TRBV27; CDR3 protein: CASSSRGRVEKLFF
clone size: NA; J gene: TRBJ2-3; V gene: TRBV11-2; CDR3 protein: CASSQPIQGTQYF
clone size: few; J gene: TRBJ2-5; V gene: TRBV5-4; CDR3 protein: CASSPTSGGPGQTQYF
clone size: NA; J gene: TRBJ1-2; V gene: TRBV4-1; CDR3 protein: CASSQAPKQAYGYTF
clone size: few; J gene: TRBJ1-2; V gene: TRBV6-1; CDR3 protein: CASSEEGWQNSYTF
clone size: once; J gene: TRBJ1-1; V gene: TRBV6-6; CDR3 protein: CASSGRTGNTEAFF
clone size: NA; J gene: TRBJ2-5; V gene: TRBV7-3; CDR3 protein: CASSPGGGTQYF
clone size: NA; J gene: TRBJ2-1; V gene: TRBV6-4; CDR3 protein: CASSDQAGGRQFF
clone size: NA; J gene: TRBJ2-3; V gene: TRBV6-7; CDR3 protein: CASSYSCNREGHSTDTQYF
clone size: NA; J gene: TRBJ2-1; V gene: TRBV7-9; CDR3 protein: CASRQPPSRGTFDEQFF
clone size: few; J gene: TRBJ2-7; V gene: TRBV11-2; CDR3 protein: CASSLSRDRPYEQYF
clone size: NA; J gene: TRBJ1-4; V gene: TRBV5-1; CDR3 protein: CASSPVGATNEKLFF
clone size: NA; J gene: TRBJ1-1; V gene: TRBV3-1/TRBV3-2; CDR3 protein: CASSYYRGAEAFF
clone size: NA; J gene: TRBJ2-7; V gene: TRBV5-6; CDR3 protein: CASSLAGGQSYEQYF
clone size: NA; J gene: TRBJ2-7; V gene: TRBV11-2; CDR3 protein: CASGEQYF
clone size: NA; J gene: TRBJ2-7; V gene: TRBV7-2; CDR3 protein: CASSFGGGGYEQYF
clone size: few; J gene: TRBJ1-1; V gene: TRBV2; CDR3 protein: CASMGRVNTEAFF
clone size: few; J gene: TRBJ1-2; V gene: TRBV7-9; CDR3 protein: CASSRGRQSLYGYTF
clone size: NA; J gene: TRBJ2-3; V gene: TRBV10-3; CDR3 protein: CAISEVSGPIPDTQYF
clone size: few; J gene: TRBJ1-1; V gene: TRBV10-3; CDR3 protein: CAFSSAMNTEAFF
clone size: NA; J gene: TRBJ1-1; V gene: TRBV7-3; CDR3 protein: CASSLEGDGTEAFF
clone size: NA; J gene: TRBJ2-7; V gene: TRBV5-1; CDR3 protein: CASSLTTGTYEQYF
clone size: NA; J gene: TRBJ1-1; V gene: TRBV7-2; CDR3 protein: CASSLGAGAEAFF
clone size: NA; J gene: TRBJ2-1; V gene: TRBV5-4; CDR3 protein: CASSLSGTSGREVRFF
clone size: NA; J gene: TRBJ2-7; V gene: TRBV5-4; CDR3 protein: CASSLAGAGVSYEQYF
clone size: NA; J gene: TRBJ2-1; V gene: TRBV18; CDR3 protein: CASSPNLLGRGNEQFF
clone size: NA; J gene: TRBJ1-5; V gene: TRBV5-1; CDR3 protein: CASGYDGNSNQPQHF
clone size: NA; J gene: TRBJ2-3; V gene: TRBV6-2/TRBV6-3; CDR3 protein: CASSSWSDTQYF
clone size: NA; J gene: TRBJ1-5; V gene: TRBV2; CDR3 protein: CASRPGQGRHQPQHF
clone size: NA; J gene: TRBJ2-7; V gene: TRBV11-2; CDR3 protein: CASSLRLTMGRGSYEQYF
clone size: NA; J gene: TRBJ1-2; V gene: TRBV10-3; CDR3 protein: CAISESPGTNYGYTF
clone size: NA; J gene: TRBJ2-3; V gene: TRBV5-1; CDR3 protein: CASSLVLAGTDTQYF
clone size: few; J gene: TRBJ2-1; V gene: TRBV2; CDR3 protein: CASVGYNEQFF
clone size: NA; J gene: TRBJ2-3; V gene: TRBV12-5; CDR3 protein: CASGPTPTDTQYF
clone size: NA; J gene: TRBJ1-5; V gene: TRBV6-1; CDR3 protein: CASSDRRGMGQPQHF
clone size: NA; J gene: TRBJ2-1; V gene: TRBV11-2; CDR3 protein: CASSLRAESYNEQFF
clone size: NA; J gene: TRBJ2-1; V gene: TRBV4-2; CDR3 protein: CASSQGGAGGNEQFF
clone size: NA; J gene: TRBJ1-1; V gene: TRBV5-1; CDR3 protein: CASSSTTFSMNTEAFF
clone size: few; J gene: TRBJ1-6; V gene: TRBV3-1/TRBV3-2; CDR3 protein: CASSQAGQQNSPLHF
clone size: NA; J gene: TRBJ2-5; V gene: TRBV18; CDR3 protein: CASSPPSRSQETQYF
clone size: few; J gene: TRBJ2-3; V gene: TRBV19; CDR3 protein: CASSISGPRGYTDTQYF
clone size: NA; J gene: TRBJ2-1; V gene: TRBV7-7; CDR3 protein: CASSSTWPRGPYNEQFF
clone size: NA; J gene: TRBJ2-6; V gene: TRBV11-2; CDR3 protein: CASSFQVSGANVLTF
clone size: NA; J gene: TRBJ1-2; V gene: TRBV18; CDR3 protein: CASSLSPTGTNYGYTF
clone size: NA; J gene: TRBJ2-7; V gene: TRBV2; CDR3 protein: CASSEALRDRVTYEQYF